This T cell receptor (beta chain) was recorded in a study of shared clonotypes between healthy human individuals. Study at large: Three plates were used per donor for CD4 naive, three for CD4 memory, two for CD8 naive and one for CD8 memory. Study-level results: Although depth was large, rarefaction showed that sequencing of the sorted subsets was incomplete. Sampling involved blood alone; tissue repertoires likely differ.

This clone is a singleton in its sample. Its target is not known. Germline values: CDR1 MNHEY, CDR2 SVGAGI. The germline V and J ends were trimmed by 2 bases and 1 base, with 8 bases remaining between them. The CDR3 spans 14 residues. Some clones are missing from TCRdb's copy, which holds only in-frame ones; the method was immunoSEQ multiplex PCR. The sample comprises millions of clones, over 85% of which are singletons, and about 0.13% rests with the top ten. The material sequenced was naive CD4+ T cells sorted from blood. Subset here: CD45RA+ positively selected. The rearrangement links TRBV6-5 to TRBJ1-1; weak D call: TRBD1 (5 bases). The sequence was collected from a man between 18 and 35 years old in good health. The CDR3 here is CASSYGGANTEAFF. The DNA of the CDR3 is TGTGCCAGCAGTTACGGAGGGGCGAACACTGAAGCTTTCTTT.